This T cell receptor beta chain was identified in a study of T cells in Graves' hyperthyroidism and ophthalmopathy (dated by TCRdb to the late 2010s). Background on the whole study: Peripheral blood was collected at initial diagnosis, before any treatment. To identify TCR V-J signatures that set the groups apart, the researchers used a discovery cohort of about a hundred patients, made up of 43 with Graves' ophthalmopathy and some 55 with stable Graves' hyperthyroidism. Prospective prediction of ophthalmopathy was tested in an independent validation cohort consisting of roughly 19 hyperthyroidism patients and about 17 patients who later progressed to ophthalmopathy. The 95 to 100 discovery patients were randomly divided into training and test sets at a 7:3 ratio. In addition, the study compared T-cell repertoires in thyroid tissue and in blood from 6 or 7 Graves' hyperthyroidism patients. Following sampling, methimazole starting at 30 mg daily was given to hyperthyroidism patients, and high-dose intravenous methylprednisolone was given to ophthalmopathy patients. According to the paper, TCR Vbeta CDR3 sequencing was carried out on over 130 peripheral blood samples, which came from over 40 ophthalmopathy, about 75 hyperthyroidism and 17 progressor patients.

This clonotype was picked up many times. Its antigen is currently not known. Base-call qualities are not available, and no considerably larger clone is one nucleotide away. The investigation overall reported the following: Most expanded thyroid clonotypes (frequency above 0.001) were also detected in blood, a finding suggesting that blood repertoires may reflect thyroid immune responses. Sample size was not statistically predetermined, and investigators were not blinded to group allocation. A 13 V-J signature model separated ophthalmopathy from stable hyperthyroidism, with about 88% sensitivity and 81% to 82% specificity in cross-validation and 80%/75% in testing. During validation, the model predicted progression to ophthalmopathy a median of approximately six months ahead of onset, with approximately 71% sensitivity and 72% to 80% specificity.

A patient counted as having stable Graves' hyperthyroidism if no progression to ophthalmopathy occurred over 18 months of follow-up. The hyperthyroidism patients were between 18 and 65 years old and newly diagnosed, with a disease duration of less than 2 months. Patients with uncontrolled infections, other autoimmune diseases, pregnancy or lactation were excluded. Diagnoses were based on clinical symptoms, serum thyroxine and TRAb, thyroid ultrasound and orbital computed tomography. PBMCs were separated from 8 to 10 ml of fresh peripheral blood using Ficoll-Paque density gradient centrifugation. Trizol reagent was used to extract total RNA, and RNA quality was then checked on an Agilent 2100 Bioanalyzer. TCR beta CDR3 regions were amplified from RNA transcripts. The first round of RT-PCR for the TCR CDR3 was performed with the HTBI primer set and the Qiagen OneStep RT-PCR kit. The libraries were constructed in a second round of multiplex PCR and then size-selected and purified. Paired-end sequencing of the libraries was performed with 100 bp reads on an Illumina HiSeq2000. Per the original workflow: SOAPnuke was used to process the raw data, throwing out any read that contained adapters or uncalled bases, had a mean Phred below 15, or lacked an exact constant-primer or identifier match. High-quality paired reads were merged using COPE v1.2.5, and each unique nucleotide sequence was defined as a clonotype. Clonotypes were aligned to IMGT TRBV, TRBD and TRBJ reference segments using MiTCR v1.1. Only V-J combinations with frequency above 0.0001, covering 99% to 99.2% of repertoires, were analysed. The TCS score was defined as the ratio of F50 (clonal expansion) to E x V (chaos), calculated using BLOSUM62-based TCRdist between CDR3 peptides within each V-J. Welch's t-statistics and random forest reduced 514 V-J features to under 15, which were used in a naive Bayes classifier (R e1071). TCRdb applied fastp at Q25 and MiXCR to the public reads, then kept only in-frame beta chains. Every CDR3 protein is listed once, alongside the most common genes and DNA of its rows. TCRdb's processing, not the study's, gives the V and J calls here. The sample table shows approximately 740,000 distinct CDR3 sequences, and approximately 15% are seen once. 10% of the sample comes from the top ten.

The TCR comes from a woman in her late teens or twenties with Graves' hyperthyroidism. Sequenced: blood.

The CDR3 sequence is CASSQPWTSGRAYNEQFF. In nucleotides, the sequence is TGTGCCAGCAGCCAACCGTGGACTAGCGGGAGGGCCTACAATGAGCAGTTCTTC. The chain links TRBV3-1 with TRBJ2-1, and TRBD2 matches 15 of the central bases. After removal of 2 bases from V and 2 bases from J, the junction retains 4 bases not matched to a gene. CDR1 LGHDT and CDR2 YNNKEL are derived from the germline V gene (reference sequence). Its CDR3 holds 18 amino acids, cysteine through phenylalanine. Only the CDR3 region is kept as DNA, spanning 54 bases read in frame from base 1.